This entry lists 5 T cell receptor beta chains sequenced from one sample in a study of blood T cell repertoires in COVID-19. TCRdb's table, derived via immunoSEQ multiplex PCR, lists solely in-frame clones and lacks some. The data show roughly 250,000 clones, approximately 88% seen once. Sequenced input: PBMCs or T cells enriched from blood (not recorded which). The receptors were gathered from a woman aged 40 to 49 with acute COVID-19.

This clone has a handful of counts. This sequence joins TRBV5-4 and TRBJ1-6; D unresolved. The germline gives CDR1 SGHNT, CDR2 YYREEE (reference sequence). V lost 4 bases, J lost 9 bases, and 17 bases lay in between. The CDR3 covers 15 residues. The CDR3 reads CASSEIDQGGSPLHF. The CDR3 coding sequence is TGTGCCAGCAGCGAAATCGACCAAGGAGGTTCACCCCTCCACTTT. The full variable domain, in which reference TRBV5-4 and TRBJ1-6 provide the parts outside the CDR3, is ETGVTQSPTHLIKTRGQQVTLRCSSQSGHNTVSWYQQALGQGPQFIFQYYREEENGRGNFPPRFSGLQFPNYSSELNVNALELDDSALYLCASSEIDQGGSPLHFGNGTRLTVT.

This chain joins TRBV28 and TRBJ1-5; 8 bases agree with TRBD1. Germline CDR1 and CDR2: MDHEN and SYDVKM. With 6 bases clipped from V and 4 bases from J, the junction kept 8 bases outside the gene matches. The CDR3 extends over 15 amino acids. CDR3 in amino acids: CASSPGQGPNQPQHF. In DNA, the CDR3 is TGTGCCAGCAGCCCAGGACAGGGACCTAATCAGCCCCAGCATTTT.

V and J are TRBV7-9 and TRBJ2-3; 7 bases match TRBD2. V lost 5 bases to trimming and J lost 10 bases; unmatched junction nucleotides: 6. From germline, CDR1 is SEHNR and CDR2 FQNEAQ (reference sequence). The CDR3 runs 12 residues. The CDR3 sequence: CASSPITSAQYF. The CDR3 DNA reads as TGTGCCAGCAGCCCCATCACTAGCGCGCAGTATTTT.

The gene calls are TRBV10-3 and TRBJ1-1, with 7 bases that match TRBD1. V was pared by 5 bases and J by 10 bases, with 7 bases of the junction left unmatched. The CDR3 has 12 amino acids. Germline values: CDR1 ENHRY, CDR2 SYGVKD. Written as DNA, the CDR3 is TGTGCCATCAGTAGGACAGGCCTTGGAGCTTTCTTT. Its protein product is CAISRTGLGAFF.

The chain is built from TRBV10-3 and TRBJ1-2; D is uncertain. The germline CDR1 and CDR2 sequences are ENHRY and SYGVKD. The length of the CDR3 is 14 residues. Trimming left V 4 bases short and J 8 bases short, with 17 bases between. CDR3 coding DNA: TGTGCCATCAGTGGGGGAGATGCCGGATGGGGCTACACCTTC. Translated: CAISGGDAGWGYTF.